The TCR beta chain under discussion was sequenced for a study of blood T cell repertoires in COVID-19. As for the study in general: Sites in the United States, Italy and Spain provided acute and convalescent COVID-19 samples. Nucleic acid was either cDNA or gDNA, and it came from T cells, B-cell-depleted T cells, or PBMCs.

In the original processing: Amplification from reference gene primers served as the basis for estimated nucleated cell counts. Using immunoSEQ multiplex PCR, the repertoire was profiled, and TCRdb retains in-frame clones only, with some absent. The DNA was the basis for D and trimming; V, J and clone size are from that table. The sample holds almost 70,000 clones, nearly 80% seen once. Germline V CDR1 and CDR2: LNHDA, SQIVND (reference sequence). The V segment lost 5 bases and the J segment 8 bases; nucleotides outside the gene matches: 8. CDR3 length: 15 amino acids. This TCR came from a human donor in a cohort sampled during active COVID-19. V gene TRBV19 combines with J gene TRBJ2-1; the match to TRBD2 covers 11 bases. The source material was peripheral blood. As DNA, the CDR3 is TGTGCCAGTAGTTTTACTAGCGGGAGCCTAGATGAGCAGTTCTTC. This sequence encodes CASSFTSGSLDEQFF.